Presented here are 17 T cell receptor beta chains from one specimen sequenced in a study of OX40 agonist ivuxolimab in advanced cancers. The table came from immunoSEQ multiplex PCR; TCRdb's copy has only in-frame clones and leaves some out. The sample lists about 80,000 clones, 80% to 90% seen once, with 1.9% in the top ten. Here the sequenced sample was CD4+ or CD8+ T cells sorted from blood, taken in a trial of the OX40 agonist ivuxolimab. Every receptor here comes from an adult with an advanced solid tumor such as melanoma, head and neck, liver or kidney cancer.

V usage is TRBV27 and J usage is TRBJ2-1; possibly TRBD2 for D (5 bases). The CDR3 spans 14 residues. V lost 3 bases, J lost 7 bases, and 13 bases lay in between. Germline V lookup: CDR1 MNHEY, CDR2 SMNVEV (reference sequence). DNA of the CDR3: TGTGCCAGCAGTTTCGGGGAAGAGAGGAATGAGCAGTTCTTC. Translated: CASSFGEERNEQFF.

V gene TRBV11-3 combines with J gene TRBJ1-1, with TRBD1 matching 7 bases. Unmatched junction bases numbered 18, after V lost 4 bases and J lost 10 bases. This CDR3 spans 16 amino acids. Per the germline V gene, CDR1 is SGHNT and CDR2 is YENEEA. CDR3 amino acids: CASSSRAGTEPRGAFF. CDR3 sequence (DNA): TGTGCCAGCAGCTCTAGGGCCGGGACAGAACCTAGGGGAGCTTTCTTT.

This chain connects TRBV19 to TRBJ1-5; possible D gene TRBD1, 6 bases. Trimming shortened V by 7 bases and J by 4 bases, and 17 bases separated the two germline ends. Germline V gene lookup returns CDR1 LNHDA and CDR2 SQIVND (reference sequence). The CDR3 covers 15 residues. The CDR3 loop is CASTVGAWGNQPQHF. The CDR3 DNA is TGTGCCAGTACGGTGGGGGCCTGGGGTAATCAGCCCCAGCATTTT.

This clone appeared a single time. The V gene is TRBV28, the J gene TRBJ1-3, with D possibly matching TRBD1 (6 bases). Germline lookup yields CDR1 MDHEN and CDR2 SYDVKM. Trimming took off 6 bases at V and 0 bases at J, with 12 bases between the two ends. CDR3 size: 15 residues. The CDR3 DNA is TGTGCCAGCAGCTTCGGGGGCCCCTCTGGAAACACCATATATTTT. This gives the protein CASSFGGPSGNTIYF.

This clone has more than one count but fewer than ten. The chain carries TRBV19 and TRBJ2-3, with TRBD2 matching over 9 bases. The junction had 9 bases not matched to a gene; V was cut back by 6 bases and J by 5 bases. Germline loops: CDR1 LNHDA, CDR2 SQIVND (reference sequence). This CDR3 contains 15 residues. This CDR3 is CASRGRGGAQDTQYF. The CDR3 coding sequence is TGTGCCAGTAGAGGGCGCGGGGGGGCTCAAGATACGCAGTATTTT.

This chain links TRBV19 with TRBJ2-1; a possible D gene is TRBD2 (6 bases). CDR1 and CDR2 from the germline V gene are LNHDA and SQIVND (reference sequence). The length of the CDR3 is 13 residues. V was shortened by 4 bases and J by 8 bases, with 12 bases between the two germline ends. CDR3 nucleotide sequence: TGTGCCAGTAGTAGGGACGGGGGAGATGAGCAGTTCTTC. This translates into CASSRDGGDEQFF.

The chain joins TRBV14 to TRBJ2-5, with 7 bases aligning to TRBD2. CDR3 length equals 16 residues. Germline assignment: CDR1 SGHDN and CDR2 FVKESK. The V gene end was trimmed by 1 base and the J gene end by 2 bases; junction bases not matched to a gene: 7. DNA of the CDR3: TGTGCCAGCAGCCAAGTACAGCGGGGTTTACAAGAGACCCAGTACTTC. Residues: CASSQVQRGLQETQYF.

V is TRBV9 and J is TRBJ1-4, with D perhaps matching TRBD1 (5 bases). The germline gives CDR1 SGDLS, CDR2 YYNGEE. The CDR3 loop spans 17 amino acids. Trimming cost V 4 bases and J 5 bases, with 21 bases left between them. CDR3 loop: CASSRRESGTENEKLFF. CDR3 nucleotides: TGTGCCAGCAGCCGTAGGGAGTCTGGGACGGAAAATGAAAAACTGTTTTTT.

The rearrangement links TRBV19 to TRBJ2-7; possibly TRBD1 or TRBD2 for D (6 bases each). The CDR3 loop spans 14 amino acids. The germline gives CDR1 LNHDA, CDR2 SQIVND (reference sequence). The V end lost 6 bases, the J end lost 9 bases, and 21 bases lay between the germline ends. The CDR3, as DNA: TGTGCCAGTAGGGGGGGCGGCTACTCTACGAGGCAGTACTTC. Translated, it gives CASRGGGYSTRQYF.

This chain connects TRBV6-5 to TRBJ2-3; D may be TRBD2 (7 bases). The germline CDR1 and CDR2 sequences are MNHEY and SVGAGI. V was shortened by 8 bases and J by 0 bases, with 15 bases between the two germline ends. The CDR3 is made up of 15 amino acids. The CDR3 here is CASWAGAKSTDTQYF. DNA of the CDR3: TGTGCCAGCTGGGCGGGGGCTAAGAGCACAGATACGCAGTATTTT.

The chain uses TRBV7-3 and TRBJ2-7; D could derive from TRBD1 or TRBD2 (5 bases each). This CDR3 has 13 residues. Trimming cost V 4 bases and J 6 bases, with 13 bases left between them. Germline CDR1 SGHTA, CDR2 FQGTGA. The CDR3: CASSSAFGAEQYF. The CDR3, as DNA: TGTGCCAGCAGCTCCGCGTTCGGGGCCGAGCAGTACTTC.

This clone is a singleton in its sample. The chain recombines TRBV7-2 with TRBJ1-2, with 9 bases lining up with TRBD1. V was clipped by 4 bases and J by 6 bases; unmatched bases: 6. The CDR3 covers 14 residues. Germline lookup yields CDR1 SGHTA and CDR2 FQGNSA. The CDR3, as DNA: TGTGCCAGCAGCTCCCGGGACAGGGCGGATGGCTACACCTTC. It translates to CASSSRDRADGYTF.

V and J are TRBV4-3 and TRBJ2-2; TRBD2 aligns across 11 bases. The V and J ends lost 2 bases and 8 bases, in that order; junction bases with no gene match: 1. From germline, CDR1 is LGHNA and CDR2 YSLEER. This CDR3 comprises 14 residues. The CDR3 nucleotides are TGCGCCAGCAGCCAACGACTAGCGGGAGGGGAGCTGTTTTTT. Residues: CASSQRLAGGELFF.

Concerning this clone itself: Different DNA sequences within this sample yield the same CDR3. V usage is TRBV28 and J usage is TRBJ2-3, with D perhaps matching TRBD1 or TRBD2 (5 bases each). The ends were cut back, 4 bases at V and 1 base at J, with 12 bases in the middle. Germline V gives CDR1 MDHEN, CDR2 SYDVKM. CDR3 length: 15 amino acids. Here the CDR3 DNA reads TGTGCCAGCAGTTCCCCCGGGACGGGCACAGATACGCAGTATTTT. It codes for CASSSPGTGTDTQYF.

The V call is TRBV18, the J call TRBJ1-2; no clear D gene. The CDR3 is made up of 15 amino acids. Trimming left V 4 bases short and J 3 bases short, with 15 bases between. CDR1 and CDR2 (germline): KGHSH, LQKENI. The CDR3 coding sequence is TGTGCCAGCTCACGGGCTGCGGGGTCGGACTATGGCTACACCTTC. This sequence encodes CASSRAAGSDYGYTF.

This chain uses TRBV7-2 with TRBJ1-2, with no clear D. Germline assignment: CDR1 SGHTA and CDR2 FQGNSA. This CDR3 spans 14 amino acids. Trimming shortened V by 4 bases and J by 2 bases, and 11 bases separated the two germline ends. The CDR3 DNA follows: TGTGCCAGCAGCTCTCCCGGGAGAAACTATGGCTACACCTTC. Protein: CASSSPGRNYGYTF. The full variable domain, in which reference TRBV7-2 and TRBJ1-2 provide the parts outside the CDR3, is GAGVSQSPSNKVTEKGKDVELRCDPISGHTALYWYRQSLGQGLEFLIYFQGNSAPDKSGLPSDRFSAERTGGSVSTLTIQRTQQEDSAVYLCASSSPGRNYGYTFGSGTRLTVV.

The chain combines TRBV10-2 with TRBJ2-5; D possibly corresponds to TRBD2 (5 bases). The CDR3 sequence is 13 residues long. Germline CDR1 reads WSHSY; CDR2 reads SAAADI. The V and J ends lost 10 bases and 2 bases respectively, with 14 bases between them. The CDR3 DNA follows: TGCGCCACCGGGCGCGGCGGGCAAGAGACCCAGTACTTC. Protein product: CATGRGGQETQYF.